The T cell receptor (beta chain) under discussion was sequenced for a study of blood T cell repertoires in COVID-19 (dated by TCRdb to 2018 to 2021). About the investigation overall: Collaborator samples came from the United States, Italy and Spain and covered acute and convalescent phases of COVID-19. Where available, HLA class I and class II types were taken from metadata supplied by the sample provider and were not determined by assay-based typing. The repertoires were released in a freely available public database meant as a resource for research on the immune response to SARS-CoV-2. The samples were drawn from the first 160 participants of the ongoing ImmuneRACE study and from over 950 subjects provided by 6 global collaborators. A de-identified subject ID, COVID-19 status, age in years and sex were almost always included in the sample metadata. The prospective study material was composed of cDNA or gDNA derived from T cells, B-cell-depleted T cells, or PBMCs. Subjects who had been exposed to COVID-19, were actively infected with it, or had recovered from it provided the deeply sampled blood TCRbeta repertoires that made up the dataset.

TCRbeta CDR3 regions were amplified from genomic DNA by means of the immunoSEQ Assay, a bias-controlled multiplex PCR. Per the original workflow: Nucleated cell counts per sample were estimated from amplification of reference gene primers within the assay. Sequence reads were collapsed and filtered to measure the absolute abundance of every unique TCRbeta CDR3 rearrangement. For each sample, productive Simpson clonality was calculated as the square root of Simpson's diversity index across productive rearrangements. TCRdb stores this immuneACCESS table with in-frame sequences only. Part of the clones is absent; in the studies checked, under half of the shortfall reflects unresolved V genes, and no reason is known for the rest. The DNA was the basis for D and trimming; V, J and clone size are from that table. In this sample the table shows about 270,000 clones, about 85% of which occur a single time. Around 3.9% of the sample is in the top ten clones.

Whole blood was collected in K2EDTA tubes by collaborating institutions according to the institutions' own protocols. Collaborator samples were shipped for TCRbeta analysis as frozen whole blood, isolated PBMCs, or DNA extracted from either sample type. For this clone: Its antigen is still unknown. No base qualities exist here, and no much larger clone lies one base off it.

The full study reports these points: How much clinical and demographic metadata was included differed by source and by participant, and the metadata was provided uncurated.

Trimming removed 2 bases from V and 4 bases from J, leaving 15 bases between the germline ends. The CDR3 runs 15 amino acids, cysteine and phenylalanine included. Of the read, only the CDR3 DNA is kept; its 45 bases are in frame from base 1. CDR1 and CDR2 are drawn from the germline V gene: SGHRS, YFSETQ. The sequence was collected from a woman aged 45-60 years with active or convalescent COVID-19. Sequenced input: peripheral blood. The sequence links TRBV5-1 to TRBJ1-2, with TRBD1 as a weak D call on 5 bases. The CDR3 region reads CASSFGPETVYGYTF. In nucleotides, the sequence is TGCGCCAGCAGCTTTGGGCCGGAGACAGTCTATGGCTACACCTTC.